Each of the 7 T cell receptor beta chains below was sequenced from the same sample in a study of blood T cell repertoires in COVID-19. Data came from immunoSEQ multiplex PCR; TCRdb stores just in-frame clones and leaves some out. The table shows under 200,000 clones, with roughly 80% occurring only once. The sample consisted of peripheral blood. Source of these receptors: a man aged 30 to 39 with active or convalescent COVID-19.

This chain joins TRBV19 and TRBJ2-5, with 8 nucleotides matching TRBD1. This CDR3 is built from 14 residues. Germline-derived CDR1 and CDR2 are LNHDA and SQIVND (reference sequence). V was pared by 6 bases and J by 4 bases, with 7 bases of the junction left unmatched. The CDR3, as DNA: TGTGCCAGTAGGTCCCAGGGGGCCCCAGAGACCCAGTACTTC. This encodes CASRSQGAPETQYF.

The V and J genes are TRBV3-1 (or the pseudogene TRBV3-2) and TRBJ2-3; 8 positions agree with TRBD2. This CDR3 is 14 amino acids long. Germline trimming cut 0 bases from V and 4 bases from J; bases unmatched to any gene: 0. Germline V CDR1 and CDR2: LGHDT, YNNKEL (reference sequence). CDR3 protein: CASSQELAADTQYF. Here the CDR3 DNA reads TGTGCCAGCAGCCAAGAACTAGCGGCAGATACGCAGTATTTT.

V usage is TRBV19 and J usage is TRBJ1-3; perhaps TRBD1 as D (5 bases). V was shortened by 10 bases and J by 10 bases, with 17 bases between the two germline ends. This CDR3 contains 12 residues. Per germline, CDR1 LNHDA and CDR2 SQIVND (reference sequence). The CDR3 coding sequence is TGTGCCACCCCAGGTCCCGGGGGGACCATATATTTT. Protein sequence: CATPGPGGTIYF.

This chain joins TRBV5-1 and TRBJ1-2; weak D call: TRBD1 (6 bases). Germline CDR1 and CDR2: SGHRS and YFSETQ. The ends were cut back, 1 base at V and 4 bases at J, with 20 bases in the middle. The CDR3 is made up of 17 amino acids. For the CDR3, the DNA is TGCGCCAGCAGCTTGTCCTACGGCCCGACAGGCGTCTATGGCTACACCTTC. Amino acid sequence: CASSLSYGPTGVYGYTF.

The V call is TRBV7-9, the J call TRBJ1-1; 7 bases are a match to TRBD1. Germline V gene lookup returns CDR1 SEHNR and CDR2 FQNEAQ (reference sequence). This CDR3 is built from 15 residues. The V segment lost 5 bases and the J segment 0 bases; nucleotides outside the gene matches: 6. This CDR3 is CASSPPGQMNTEAFF. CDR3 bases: TGTGCCAGCAGCCCCCCGGGACAGATGAACACTGAAGCTTTCTTT.

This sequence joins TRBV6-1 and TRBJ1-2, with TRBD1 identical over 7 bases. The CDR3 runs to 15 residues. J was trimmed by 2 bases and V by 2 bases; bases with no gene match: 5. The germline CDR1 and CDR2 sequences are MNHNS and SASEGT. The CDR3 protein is CASSERTGNNYGYTF. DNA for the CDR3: TGTGCCAGCAGTGAACGGACAGGAAACAACTATGGCTACACCTTC.

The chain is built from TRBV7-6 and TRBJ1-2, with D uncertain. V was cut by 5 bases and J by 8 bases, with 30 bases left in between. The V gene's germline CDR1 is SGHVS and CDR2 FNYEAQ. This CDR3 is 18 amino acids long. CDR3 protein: CASSPQPPGSPSSGGYTF. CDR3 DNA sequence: TGTGCCAGCAGCCCCCAGCCCCCAGGAAGCCCGTCCTCGGGGGGCTACACCTTC.